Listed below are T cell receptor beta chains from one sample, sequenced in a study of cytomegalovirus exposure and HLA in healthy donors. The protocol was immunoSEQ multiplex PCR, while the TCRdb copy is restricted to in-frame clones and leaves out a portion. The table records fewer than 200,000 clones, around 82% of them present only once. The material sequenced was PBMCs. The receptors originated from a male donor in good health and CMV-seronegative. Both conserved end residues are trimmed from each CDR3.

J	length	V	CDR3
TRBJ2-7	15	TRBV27	ASSLSLAGKLSYEQY
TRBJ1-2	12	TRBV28	ASSTGTGIYGYT
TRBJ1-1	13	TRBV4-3	ASSPYPITNTEAF
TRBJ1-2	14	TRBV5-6	ASSPGVGQGTIGYT
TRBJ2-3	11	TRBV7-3	ASSLSGPDTQY
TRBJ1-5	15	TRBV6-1	ASSEVRDRGRHQPQH
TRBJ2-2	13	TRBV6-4	ASSKLAGDTGELF
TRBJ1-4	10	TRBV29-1	SVKSSNEKLF
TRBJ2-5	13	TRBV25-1	ASSGPRGSQETQY
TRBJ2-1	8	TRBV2	ASELAVQF
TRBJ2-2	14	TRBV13	ASSSSGRLYTGELF
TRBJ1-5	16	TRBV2	ASSEGVLLADLSQPQH
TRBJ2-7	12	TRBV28	ASSRQRGQYERY
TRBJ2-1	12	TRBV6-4	ATTPAGGTNEQF
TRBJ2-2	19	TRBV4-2	ASSQAGQGGAGTSHTGELF
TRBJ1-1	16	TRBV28	ASSLLLPGDSSNTEAF
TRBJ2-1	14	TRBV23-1	ASSHPPGQGAYEQF
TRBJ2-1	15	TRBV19	ASSPSSWTGMYNEQF
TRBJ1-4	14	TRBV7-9	ASSLLVLASNEKLF
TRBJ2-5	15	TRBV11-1	ASSFVEGRGLQETQY
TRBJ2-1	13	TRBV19	ASSTGGKVVNEQF
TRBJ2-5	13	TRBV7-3	ASSLGLAEQETQY
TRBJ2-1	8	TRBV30	AWSAGVQF
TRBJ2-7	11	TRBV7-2	ASSTLGGFAQY
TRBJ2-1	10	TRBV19	ASSKDINEQF
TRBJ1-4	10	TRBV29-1	SVRQGPEKLF
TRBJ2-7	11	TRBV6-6	ASSTPSSYEQY
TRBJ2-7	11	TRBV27	ASRARQTYEQY
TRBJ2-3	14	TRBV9	ASSATSSGRTDTQY
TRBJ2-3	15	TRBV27	ASRPIGQGAITDTQY
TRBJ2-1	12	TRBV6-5	ASRARGSSYEQF
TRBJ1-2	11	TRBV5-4	ASNWWGDYGYT
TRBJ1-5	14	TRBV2	ASRTGASQGGQPQH
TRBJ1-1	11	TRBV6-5	ASSAKLNTEAF
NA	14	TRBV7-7	ASNKPRTEHSYEQY
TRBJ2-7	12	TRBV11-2	ASSLDRASYEQY
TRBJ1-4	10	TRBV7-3	ASSNRGEKLF
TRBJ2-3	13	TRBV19	ASKPGGGYTDTQY
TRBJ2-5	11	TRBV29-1	SVEEQTEETQY
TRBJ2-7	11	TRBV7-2	ASSRSTYYEQY
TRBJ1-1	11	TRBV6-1	ASSADLNTEAF
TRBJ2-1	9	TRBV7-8	ASSLPNEQF
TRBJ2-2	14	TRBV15	ATSREGTSGTGELF
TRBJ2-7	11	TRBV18	ASSRMVAEEQY
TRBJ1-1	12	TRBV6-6	ASSYSGQGAEAF
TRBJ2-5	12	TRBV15	ATGPWGGQETQY
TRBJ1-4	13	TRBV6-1	ASRPEQGINEKLF
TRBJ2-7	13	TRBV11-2	ASSPTSTGYYEQY
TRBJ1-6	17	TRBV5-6	ASSLLAGANVRYNSPLH
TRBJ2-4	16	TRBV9	ASGAPAGGDWAKNIQY
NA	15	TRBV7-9	ASSLAGGRRSSYEQY
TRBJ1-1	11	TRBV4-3	ASNNRGITEAF
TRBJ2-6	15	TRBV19	ASSLNRGTSGANVLT
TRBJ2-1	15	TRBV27	ASSNTPSGNSYNEQF
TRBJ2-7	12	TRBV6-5	ASSQPGTNYEQY
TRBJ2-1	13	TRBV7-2	ASSVDLAPGNEQF
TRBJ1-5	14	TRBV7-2	ASSSGRRGTRQPQH
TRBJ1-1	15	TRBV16	ASSQFSRTGQNTEAF
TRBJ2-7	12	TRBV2	ASIRDRADYEQY
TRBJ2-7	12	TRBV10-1	ASSERGRSYEQY